The 9 T cell receptor beta chains below all came from one sample that was sequenced in a study of T cell clonality in common variable immunodeficiency. Libraries were prepared by immunoSEQ multiplex PCR; TCRdb keeps only in-frame clonotypes and omits some of them. The sample is made up of fewer than 65,000 clones, none counted only once. Input material: peripheral blood mononuclear cells. Source of these receptors: a person aged 18 to 70 in good health.

This clone occurred many times. Coverage ceases 3 residues before the CDR3 finishes, and the germline J gene fills in the end. This chain links TRBV19 with TRBJ1-2; D gene ambiguous. The CDR3 totals 15 residues. In germline, CDR1 is LNHDA, CDR2 SQIVND (reference sequence). V was trimmed by 6 bases and J by 0 bases, leaving 14 bases between them. The CDR3 DNA, read in part, is TGTGCCAGTAGAAGAGTTGACAACACTAACTATGGC. The encoded protein is CASRRVDNTNYG. The whole CDR3 is CASRRVDNTNYGYTF.

This clone was recorded many times. The CDR3 extends 3 residues past the end of the read, so its final part is completed from the germline J gene. J is TRBJ1-1 and V is TRBV5-4, with D unclear. Germline assignment: CDR1 SGHNT and CDR2 YYREEE (reference sequence). This CDR3 has 13 residues. Trimming cost V 4 bases and J 0 bases, with 7 bases left between them. The CDR3 loop is CASSNTLNTEAFF. The sequenced part of the CDR3 DNA is TGTGCCAGCAGCAACACCTTGAACACTGAA.

This clone has at least ten counts. The observed sequence ends 3 residues before the CDR3 terminus, with the missing tail filled in from the germline J gene. The chain combines TRBV10-1 with TRBJ2-1; D not certain. This CDR3 has 13 residues. The germline V gene has CDR1 WNHNN and CDR2 SYGVQD (reference sequence). Trimming stripped 0 bases from V and 8 bases from J, with 8 bases between. Partial CDR3 DNA: TGCGCCAGCAGTGAGTCCAATTCGGATGAG. Encoded protein: CASSESNSDE. The complete CDR3 protein is CASSESNSDEQFF.

In this sample, this clone turned up many times. The missing CDR3 end, 3 residues past where the read stops, is filled in from the germline J gene. The chain employs TRBV29-1 and TRBJ1-2; 12 nucleotides line up with TRBD1. The germline V gene has CDR1 SQVTM and CDR2 ANQGSEA. The J segment lost 7 bases and the V segment lost 7 bases, leaving 13 bases of the junction unmatched. The CDR3 length is 15 residues. Incomplete CDR3 DNA: TGCAGCGACCGAGACGGGACAGGGGGCACGGGTGGC. It codes for CSDRDGTGGTGG. The full CDR3 is CSDRDGTGGTGGYTF.

This clone was seen repeatedly, ten times or more. With the read ending 3 residues before the CDR3 end, the germline J gene is used to fill in that end. The rearrangement joins TRBV12-3 or TRBV12-4 to TRBJ2-3; the D gene is possibly TRBD2 (6 bases). The CDR3 has 15 residues. CDR3 loop: CASSIAGLRARAQYF. The CDR3 DNA, read in part, is TGTGCCAGCAGCATTGCGGGACTGCGGGCGAGGGCG.

Many counts were recorded for this clone. The sequence runs out 3 residues before the end of the CDR3; the remainder is reconstructed from the germline J gene. The chain has TRBV7-2 and TRBJ2-5; 7 nucleotides agree with TRBD2. From germline, CDR1 is SGHTA and CDR2 FQGNSA. Trimming removed 5 bases from V and 5 bases from J; junction bases left unmatched: 11. CDR3 length equals 15 residues. CDR3 DNA, as far as it was read: TGTGCCAGCAGCCGGACTAGGTTGGAGATGGAGACC. This gives the protein CASSRTRLEMET. The CDR3 as a whole reads CASSRTRLEMETQYF.

This clone was observed many times. Read data end 3 residues before the CDR3 end; the end is taken from the germline J gene. The V call is TRBV7-9, the J call TRBJ2-3; D is unclear. Trimming left V 5 bases short and J 7 bases short, with 7 bases between. The germline V gene encodes CDR1 SEHNR and CDR2 FQNEAQ (reference sequence). The CDR3 runs to 11 residues. The CDR3 DNA, read in part, is TGTGCCAGCAGCCCACTTAATACG. Translating it yields CASSPLNT. The whole CDR3 sequence is CASSPLNTQYF.

In its sample, this clone was seen many times. The DNA ends 3 residues before the CDR3 does, and the rest of the CDR3 is filled in from the germline J gene. This chain connects TRBV12-3 or TRBV12-4 to TRBJ2-5, with 9 bases aligning to TRBD1. V lost 0 bases to trimming and J lost 6 bases; unmatched junction nucleotides: 11. The CDR3 is 17 residues long. CDR3 region: CASSLAEGGQGGKTQYF. The CDR3 DNA, read in part, is TGTGCCAGCAGTTTAGCGGAGGGGGGACAGGGAGGAAAGACC.

The table lists this clone with many counts. The read comes to an end 3 residues before the CDR3 does, leaving the germline J gene to fill in the end. The chain links TRBV29-1 to TRBJ2-1; 7 bases align to TRBD1. V was pared by 5 bases and J by 7 bases, with 5 bases of the junction left unmatched. CDR3 length: 12 amino acids. CDR1 is SQVTM and CDR2 is ANQGSEA in the germline V gene. The sequenced CDR3 bases are TGCAGCGTTAGGGGGCTGACGAATGAG. Protein sequence: CSVRGLTNE. The complete CDR3 sequence is CSVRGLTNEQFF.